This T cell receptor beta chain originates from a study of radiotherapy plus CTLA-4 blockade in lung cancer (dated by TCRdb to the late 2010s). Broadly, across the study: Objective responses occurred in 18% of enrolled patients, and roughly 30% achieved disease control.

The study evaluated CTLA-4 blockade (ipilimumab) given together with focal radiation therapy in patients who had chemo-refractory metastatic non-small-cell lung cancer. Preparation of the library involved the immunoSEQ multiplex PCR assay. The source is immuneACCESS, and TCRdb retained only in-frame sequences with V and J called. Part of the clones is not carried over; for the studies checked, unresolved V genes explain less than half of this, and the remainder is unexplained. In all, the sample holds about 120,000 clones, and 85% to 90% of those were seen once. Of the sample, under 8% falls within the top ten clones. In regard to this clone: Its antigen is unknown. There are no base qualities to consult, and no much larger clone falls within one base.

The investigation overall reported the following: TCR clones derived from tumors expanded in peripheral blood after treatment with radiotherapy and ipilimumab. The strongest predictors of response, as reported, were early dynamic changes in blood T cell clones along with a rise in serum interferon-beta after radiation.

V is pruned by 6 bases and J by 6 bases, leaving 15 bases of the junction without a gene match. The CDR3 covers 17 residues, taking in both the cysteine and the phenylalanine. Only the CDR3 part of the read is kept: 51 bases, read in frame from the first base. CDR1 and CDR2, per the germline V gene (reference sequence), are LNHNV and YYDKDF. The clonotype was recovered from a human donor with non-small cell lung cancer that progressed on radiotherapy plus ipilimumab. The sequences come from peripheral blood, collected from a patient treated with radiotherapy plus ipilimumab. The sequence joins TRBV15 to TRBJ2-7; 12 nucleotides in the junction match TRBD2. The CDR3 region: CATSPGGLAGLVGEQYF. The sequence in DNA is TGTGCCACCAGTCCCGGTGGACTAGCGGGACTAGTCGGCGAGCAGTACTTC.